This T cell receptor (beta chain) is from a study of T cells in Graves' hyperthyroidism and ophthalmopathy. About this clonotype itself: Its specificity is not known.

TCR beta CDR3 sequences were amplified from RNA transcripts. The HTBI primer set drove a first-round RT-PCR of the TCR CDR3. TCRdb re-called the multiplex PCR reads with MiXCR, one entry per CDR3 protein. The table lists about 380,000 distinct CDR3 sequences, less than 15% of them singletons. Study-level findings and limits: The model made its ophthalmopathy prediction, and onset followed a median 6.5 months later. In blood, most of the thyroid clonotypes expanded above 0.001 were also present.

These patients, aged 18 to 65, had recently diagnosed hyperthyroidism lasting under 2 months. PBMCs came from around 9.7 ml fresh peripheral blood. Germline-derived CDR1 and CDR2 are SNHLY and FYNNEI. CDR3 length: 12 residues. Trimming cost V 8 bases and J 5 bases, with 7 bases left between them. The chain couples TRBV2 to TRBJ1-6; D might be TRBD1 (5 bases). The TCR originated in a man younger than 45 with Graves' hyperthyroidism that later progressed to Graves' ophthalmopathy. The sample taken for sequencing was blood. CDR3 DNA sequence: TGTGCCAGCGGCAGGGATAATTCACCCCTCCACTTT. Amino acids: CASGRDNSPLHF.